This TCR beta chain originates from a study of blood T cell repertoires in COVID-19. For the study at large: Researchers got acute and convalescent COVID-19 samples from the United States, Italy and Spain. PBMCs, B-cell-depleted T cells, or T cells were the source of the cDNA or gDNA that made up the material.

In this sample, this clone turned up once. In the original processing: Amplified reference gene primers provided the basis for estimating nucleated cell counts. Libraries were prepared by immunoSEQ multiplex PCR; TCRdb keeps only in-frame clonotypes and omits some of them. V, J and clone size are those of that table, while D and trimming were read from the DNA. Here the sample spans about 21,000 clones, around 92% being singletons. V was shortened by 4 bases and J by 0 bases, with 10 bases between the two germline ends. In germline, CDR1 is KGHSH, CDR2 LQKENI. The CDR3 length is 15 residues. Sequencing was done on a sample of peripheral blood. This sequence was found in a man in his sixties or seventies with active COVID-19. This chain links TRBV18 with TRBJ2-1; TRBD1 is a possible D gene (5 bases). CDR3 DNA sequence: TGTGCCAGCTCACTTGCTAGGGGCTCCTACAATGAGCAGTTCTTC. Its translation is CASSLARGSYNEQFF.